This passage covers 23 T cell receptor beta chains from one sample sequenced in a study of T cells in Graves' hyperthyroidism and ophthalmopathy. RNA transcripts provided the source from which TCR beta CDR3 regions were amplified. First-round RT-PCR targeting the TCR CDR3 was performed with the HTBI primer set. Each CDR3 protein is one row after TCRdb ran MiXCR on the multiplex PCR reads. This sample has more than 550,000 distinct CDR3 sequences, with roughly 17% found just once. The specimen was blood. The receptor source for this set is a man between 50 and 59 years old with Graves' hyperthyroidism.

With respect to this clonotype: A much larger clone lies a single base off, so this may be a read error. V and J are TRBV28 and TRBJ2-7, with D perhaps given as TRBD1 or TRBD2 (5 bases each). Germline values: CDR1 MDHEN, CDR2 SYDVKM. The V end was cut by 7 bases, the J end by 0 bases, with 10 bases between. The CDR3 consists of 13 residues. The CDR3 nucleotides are TGTGCCAGCACCCTTGGGACCTCCTACGAGCAGTACTTC. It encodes CASTLGTSYEQYF.

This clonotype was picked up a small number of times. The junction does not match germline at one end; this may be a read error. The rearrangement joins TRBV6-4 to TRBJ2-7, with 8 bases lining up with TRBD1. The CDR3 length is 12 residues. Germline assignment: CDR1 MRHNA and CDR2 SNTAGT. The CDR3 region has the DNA TGTGCCAGCAATGACAGGGGATACGAGCAGTACTTC. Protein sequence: CASNDRGYEQYF.

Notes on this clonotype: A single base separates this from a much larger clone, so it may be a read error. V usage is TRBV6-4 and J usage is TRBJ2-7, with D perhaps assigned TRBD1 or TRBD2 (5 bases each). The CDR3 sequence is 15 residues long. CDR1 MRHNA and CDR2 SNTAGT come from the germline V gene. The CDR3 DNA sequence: TGTGCCAGCAGTGATGATCCTCGCCCCCGGGACGAGCGGTACTTC. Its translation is CASSDDPRPRDERYF.

The CDR3 region is CASSLVGMPLHF. CDR3 DNA: TGTGCCAGCAGCTTGGTTGGAATGCCCCTCCACTTT. The rearrangement joins TRBV5-4 to TRBJ1-6; D uncertain. CDR1 and CDR2 (germline): SGHNT, YYREEE (reference sequence). V shed 0 bases and J shed 13 bases, with 8 bases lying between them. The CDR3 sequence is 12 residues long. The full variable domain, completed using reference TRBV5-4 and TRBJ1-6, is ETGVTQSPTHLIKTRGQQVTLRCSSQSGHNTVSWYQQALGQGPQFIFQYYREEENGRGNFPPRFSGLQFPNYSSELNVNALELDDSALYLCASSLVGMPLHFGNGTRLTVT.

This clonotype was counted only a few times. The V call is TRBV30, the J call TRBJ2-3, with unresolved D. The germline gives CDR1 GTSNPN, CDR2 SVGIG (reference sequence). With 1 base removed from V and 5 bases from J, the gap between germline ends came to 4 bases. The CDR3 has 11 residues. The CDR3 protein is CAWSGGDTQYF. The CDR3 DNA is TGTGCCTGGAGTGGGGGAGATACGCAGTATTTT.

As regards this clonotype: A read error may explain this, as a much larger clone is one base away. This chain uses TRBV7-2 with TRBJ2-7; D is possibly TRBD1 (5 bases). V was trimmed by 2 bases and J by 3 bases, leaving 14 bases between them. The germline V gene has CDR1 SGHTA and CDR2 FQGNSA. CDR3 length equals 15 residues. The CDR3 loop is CASSLRSGANYEQYF. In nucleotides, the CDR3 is TGTGCCAGCAGCTTAAGAAGTGGGGCAAACTACGAGCAGTACTTC.

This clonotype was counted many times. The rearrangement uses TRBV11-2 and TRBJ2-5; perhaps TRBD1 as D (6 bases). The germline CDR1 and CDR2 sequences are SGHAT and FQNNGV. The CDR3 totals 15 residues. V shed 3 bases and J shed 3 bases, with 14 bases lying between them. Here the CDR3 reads CASSFLRDTKETQYF. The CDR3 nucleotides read TGTGCCAGCAGCTTCCTCCGGGACACAAAAGAGACCCAGTACTTC.

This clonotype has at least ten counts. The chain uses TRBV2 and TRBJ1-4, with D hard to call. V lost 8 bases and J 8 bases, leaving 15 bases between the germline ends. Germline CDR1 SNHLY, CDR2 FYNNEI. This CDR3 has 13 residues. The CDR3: CASAQNHYEKLFF. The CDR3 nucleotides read TGTGCCAGCGCCCAAAACCATTACGAAAAACTGTTTTTT. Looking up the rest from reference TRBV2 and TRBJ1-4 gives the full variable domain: EPEVTQTPSHQVTQMGQEVILRCVPISNHLYFYWYRQILGQKVEFLVSFYNNEISEKSEIFDDQFSVERPDGSNFTLKIRSTKLEDSAMYFCASAQNHYEKLFFGSGTQLSVL.

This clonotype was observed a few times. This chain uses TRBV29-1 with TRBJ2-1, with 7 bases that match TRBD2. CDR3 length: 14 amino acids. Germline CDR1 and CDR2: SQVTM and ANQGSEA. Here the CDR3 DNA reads TGCAGGGTGGGGGGAGGGGTCTCCTACAATGAGCAGTTCTTC. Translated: CRVGGGVSYNEQFF.

The CDR3 bases are TGTGCCAGCAGCCAAGAACCAGGACAGGGGGTCCTCACAGATACGCAGTATTTT. Residues: CASSQEPGQGVLTDTQYF. The J gene is TRBJ2-3, the V gene TRBV4-2, with 10 nucleotides matching TRBD1. Trimming removed 0 bases from V and 2 bases from J; junction bases left unmatched: 8. Per the germline V gene, CDR1 is LGHNA and CDR2 is YNFKEQ. CDR3 size: 18 residues.

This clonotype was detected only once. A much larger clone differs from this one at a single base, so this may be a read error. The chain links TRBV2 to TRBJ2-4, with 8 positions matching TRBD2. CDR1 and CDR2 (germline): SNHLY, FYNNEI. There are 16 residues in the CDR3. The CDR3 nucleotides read TGTGCCAGCAGTGAACGGGGGGGTCAATCCAAAAACATTGAGTACTTC. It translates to CASSERGGQSKNIEYF. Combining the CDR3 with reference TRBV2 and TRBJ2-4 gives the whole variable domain EPEVTQTPSHQVTQMGQEVILRCVPISNHLYFYWYRQILGQKVEFLVSFYNNEISEKSEIFDDQFSVERPDGSNFTLKIRSTKLEDSAMYFCASSERGGQSKNIEYFGAGTRLSVL.

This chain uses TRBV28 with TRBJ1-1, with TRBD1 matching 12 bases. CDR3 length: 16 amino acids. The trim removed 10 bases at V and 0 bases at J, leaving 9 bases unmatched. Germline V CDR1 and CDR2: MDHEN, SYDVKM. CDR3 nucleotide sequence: TGTGCCACCGAGGGGGGACAGGGGGCTTTGAACACTGAAGCTTTCTTT. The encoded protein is CATEGGQGALNTEAFF. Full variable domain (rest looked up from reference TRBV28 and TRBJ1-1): DVKVTQSSRYLVKRTGEKVFLECVQDMDHENMFWYRQDPGLGLRLIYFSYDVKMKEKGDIPEGYSVSREKKERFSLILESASTNQTSMYLCATEGGQGALNTEAFFGQGTRLTVV.

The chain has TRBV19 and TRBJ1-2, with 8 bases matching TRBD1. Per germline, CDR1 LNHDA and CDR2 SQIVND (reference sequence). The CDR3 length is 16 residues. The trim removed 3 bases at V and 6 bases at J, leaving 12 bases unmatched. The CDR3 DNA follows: TGTGCCAGTAGTATTCCCCGTGACAGGGGAATGGATGGCTACACCTTC. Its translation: CASSIPRDRGMDGYTF.

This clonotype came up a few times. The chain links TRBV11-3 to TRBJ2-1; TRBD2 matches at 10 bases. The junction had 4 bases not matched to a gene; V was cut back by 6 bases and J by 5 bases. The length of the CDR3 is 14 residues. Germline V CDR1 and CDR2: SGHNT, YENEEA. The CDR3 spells CASRRLAGDNEQFF. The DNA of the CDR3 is TGTGCCAGCAGACGACTAGCGGGCGACAATGAGCAGTTCTTC.

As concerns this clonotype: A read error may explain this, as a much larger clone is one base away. The CDR3 protein is CAGTRGEGTYEQYF. The CDR3, as DNA: TGTGCCGGCACCCGCGGGGAGGGGACCTACGAGCAGTACTTC. The V gene is TRBV6-2 or TRBV6-3, the J gene TRBJ2-7; 7 nucleotides match TRBD2. Per germline, CDR1 MNHEY and CDR2 SVGEGT. CDR3 length: 14 residues. With V trimmed by 11 bases and J by 2 bases, 12 bases remained unmatched.

CDR3 in amino acids: CSAKAVPEGHHFEDTQYF. CDR3 coding DNA: TGCAGTGCTAAAGCCGTCCCGGAAGGGCACCACTTCGAAGATACGCAGTATTTT. The rearrangement joins TRBV20-1 to TRBJ2-3; D is undetermined. The CDR3 covers 18 residues. CDR1 and CDR2 from the germline V gene are DFQATT and SNEGSKA (reference sequence). Deletions cut 4 bases from V and 5 bases from J, with 28 bases between.

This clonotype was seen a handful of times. DNA for the CDR3: TGCAGCGTTGAAGGAAAGATGAACACTGAAGCTTTCTTT. It yields the protein CSVEGKMNTEAFF. This rearrangement joins TRBV29-1 to TRBJ1-1; D gene uncertain. Between the trimmed V and J ends, which lost 1 base and 0 bases, there was a span of 6 bases. This CDR3 comprises 13 residues. Germline CDR1 and CDR2: SQVTM and ANQGSEA.

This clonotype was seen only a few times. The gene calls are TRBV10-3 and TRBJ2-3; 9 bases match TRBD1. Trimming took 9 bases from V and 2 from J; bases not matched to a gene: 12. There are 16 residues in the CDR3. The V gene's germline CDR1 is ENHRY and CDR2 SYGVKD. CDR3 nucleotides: TGTGCCATATCGACGGCCGGACAGGGGTTCACAGATACGCAGTATTTT. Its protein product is CAISTAGQGFTDTQYF.

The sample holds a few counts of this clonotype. The CDR3 region is CASTPRDSNQPQHF. CDR3 DNA sequence: TGTGCCAGCACCCCCCGGGACAGCAATCAGCCCCAGCATTTT. V usage is TRBV12-3 or TRBV12-4 and J usage is TRBJ1-5; D may be TRBD1 (5 bases). This CDR3 is built from 14 residues. V lost 7 bases, J lost 1 base, and 11 bases lay in between.

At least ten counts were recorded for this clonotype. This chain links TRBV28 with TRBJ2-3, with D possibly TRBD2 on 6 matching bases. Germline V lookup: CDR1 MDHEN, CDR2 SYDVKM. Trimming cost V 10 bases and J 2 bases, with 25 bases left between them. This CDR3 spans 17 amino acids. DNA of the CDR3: TGTGCCATCTCAACGGGACTCTACAATCCGAACACAGATACGCAGTATTTT. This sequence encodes CAISTGLYNPNTDTQYF. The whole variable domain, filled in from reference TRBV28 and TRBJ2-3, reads DVKVTQSSRYLVKRTGEKVFLECVQDMDHENMFWYRQDPGLGLRLIYFSYDVKMKEKGDIPEGYSVSREKKERFSLILESASTNQTSMYLCAISTGLYNPNTDTQYFGPGTRLTVL.

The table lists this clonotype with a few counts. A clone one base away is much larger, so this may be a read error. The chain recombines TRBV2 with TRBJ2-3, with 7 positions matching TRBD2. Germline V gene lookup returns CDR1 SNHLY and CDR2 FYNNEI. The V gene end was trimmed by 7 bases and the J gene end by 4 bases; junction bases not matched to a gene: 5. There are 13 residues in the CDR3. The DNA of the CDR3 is TGTGCCAGCAATGGACGGGGGGCAGATACGCAGTATTTT. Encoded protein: CASNGRGADTQYF.

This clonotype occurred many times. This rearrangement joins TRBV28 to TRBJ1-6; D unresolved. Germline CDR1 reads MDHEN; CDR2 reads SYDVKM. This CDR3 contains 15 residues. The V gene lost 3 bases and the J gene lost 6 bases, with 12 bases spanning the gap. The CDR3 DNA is TGTGCCAGCAGTTTCCAGGCCAGGATTAATTCACCCCTCCACTTT. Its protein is CASSFQARINSPLHF.

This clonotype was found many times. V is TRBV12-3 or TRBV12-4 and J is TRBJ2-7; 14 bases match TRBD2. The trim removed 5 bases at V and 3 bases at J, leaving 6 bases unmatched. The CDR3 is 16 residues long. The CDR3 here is CASSKHGTSGSYEQYF. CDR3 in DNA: TGTGCCAGCAGTAAGCACGGGACTAGCGGGAGCTACGAGCAGTACTTC.